The rows below give T cell receptor beta chains drawn from one sample of a study of blood T cell repertoires in COVID-19. Clones were read by immunoSEQ multiplex PCR, and TCRdb kept only the in-frame ones, dropping some. This table has over 75,000 clones, 88% appearing once. The specimen was peripheral blood. Every receptor here comes from a man aged 45-65 years with COVID-19, enrolled during active disease. CDR3s include the opening cysteine and the closing phenylalanine or tryptophan. The order of the fields is D gene, CDR3 length, J gene, clone size, V gene, CDR3 DNA, CDR3 protein. The D gene is left open where the match is weak. Clone size is stated in some rows and not others, as once, few, many or a class when expanded.

. | 15 | TRBJ1-3 | many | TRBV7-6 | TGTGCCAGCAGCTCCATCGGGGGCTCTGGAAACACCATATATTTT | CASSSIGGSGNTIYF
. | 12 | TRBJ2-3 | few | TRBV11-2 | TGTGCCAGCAGCCCGAGCACAGATACGCAGTATTTT | CASSPSTDTQYF
. | 15 | TRBJ1-3 | . | TRBV7-2 | TGTGCCAGCAGCTTATCGGGGGGGCCTGGAAACACCATATATTTT | CASSLSGGPGNTIYF
TRBD1 | 13 | TRBJ1-1 | few | TRBV27 | TGTGCCAGCAGTCAGGGGGTGAACACTGAAGCTTTCTTT | CASSQGVNTEAFF
. | 16 | TRBJ1-1 | . | TRBV4-3 | TGCGCCAGCAGCCAAGATGTAGGGGAATTGGGCACTGAAGCTTTCTTT | CASSQDVGELGTEAFF
. | 16 | TRBJ1-3 | . | TRBV18 | TGTGCCAGCTCACCCCCACAGGGCAGCTCTGGAAACACCATATATTTT | CASSPPQGSSGNTIYF
TRBD1 | 15 | TRBJ2-7 | . | TRBV15 | TGTGCCACCAGCAGCCCGGGACAGGGCGAGTACGAGCAGTACTTC | CATSSPGQGEYEQYF
. | 13 | TRBJ1-1 | . | TRBV30 | TGTGCCTGGTCAGGGGTCATGAACACTGAAGCTTTCTTT | CAWSGVMNTEAFF
TRBD1 | 14 | TRBJ2-1 | once | TRBV6-5 | TGTGCCAGCACCGCCCCGGACAGGGCCAATGAGCAGTTCTTC | CASTAPDRANEQFF
TRBD1 | 15 | TRBJ2-1 | . | TRBV24-1 | TGTGCCACCAGTGAATGGACAGGGGGCGTAGATGAGCAGTTCTTC | CATSEWTGGVDEQFF
. | 15 | TRBJ2-2 | few | TRBV4-3 | TGCGCCAGCAGCCAACAAACTAGTGGTACCGGGGAGCTGTTTTTT | CASSQQTSGTGELFF
. | 14 | TRBJ1-1 | . | TRBV6-1 | TGTGCCAGCAGTGAATTGGTTGCAGTTGGTGAAGCTTTCTTT | CASSELVAVGEAFF
TRBD1 | 13 | TRBJ1-2 | . | TRBV6-5 | TGTGCCACGCGACAGGGTACTAACTATGGCTACACCTTC | CATRQGTNYGYTF
TRBD2 | 15 | TRBJ2-1 | . | TRBV6-2/TRBV6-3 | TGTGCCAGCAGTGTAACCGGGACTAGGAGCAATGAGCAGTTCTTC | CASSVTGTRSNEQFF
. | 12 | TRBJ1-5 | . | TRBV15 | TGTGCCACCAGCATGTCTCATCAGCCCCAGCATTTT | CATSMSHQPQHF
. | 14 | TRBJ1-6 | . | TRBV9 | TGTGCCAGCAGCGTAGGGCAGGATAATTCACCCCTCCACTTT | CASSVGQDNSPLHF
TRBD2 | 16 | TRBJ2-1 | . | TRBV9 | TGTGCCAGCAGCGTAGGATTCCTAGCGGGTCCGACCGAGCAGTTCTTC | CASSVGFLAGPTEQFF
. | 15 | TRBJ2-7 | . | TRBV9 | TGTGCCAGCAGCCTCAGTGGAGACAGGAGCTACGAGCAGTACTTC | CASSLSGDRSYEQYF
. | 11 | TRBJ2-7 | . | TRBV6-1 | TGTGCCAGCAGTGAGGGGCGCGAGCAGTACTTC | CASSEGREQYF
. | 13 | TRBJ2-7 | . | TRBV2 | TGTGCCAGCATTGATTGGGGGGTATACGAGCAGTACTTC | CASIDWGVYEQYF
. | 13 | TRBJ1-1 | . | TRBV5-1 | TGCGCCAGCAGCTTGGCTGGGAGGTCTGAAGCTTTCTTT | CASSLAGRSEAFF
. | 15 | TRBJ1-1 | . | TRBV4-1 | TGCGCCAGCAGCCAGTTGACAGTATTGAACACTGAAGCTTTCTTT | CASSQLTVLNTEAFF
. | 15 | TRBJ1-5 | . | TRBV4-1 | TGCGCCAGCAGCCAAGAAGGGGGGGTCAATCAGCCCCAGCATTTT | CASSQEGGVNQPQHF
TRBD2 | 18 | TRBJ2-7 | . | TRBV4-2 | TGTGCCAGCAGCCAAGATATTGCGGGGGTTACCAACTTCTACGAGCAGTACTTC | CASSQDIAGVTNFYEQYF
TRBD2 | 16 | TRBJ2-3 | . | TRBV5-1 | TGCGCCAGCAGCTTACGGACTAGCGGTAGCACAGATACGCAGTATTTT | CASSLRTSGSTDTQYF
. | 13 | TRBJ1-1 | . | TRBV10-3 | TGTGCCATCAGCGAACGGGGGGACACTGAAGCTTTCTTT | CAISERGDTEAFF
. | 13 | TRBJ1-3 | . | TRBV9 | TGTGCCAGCAGCGTTAACTCTGGAAACACCATATATTTT | CASSVNSGNTIYF
. | 14 | TRBJ1-3 | . | TRBV19 | TGTGCCAGTCATCGAGGGGGATCCGGAAACACCATATATTTT | CASHRGGSGNTIYF
. | 15 | TRBJ2-7 | . | TRBV5-6 | TGTGCCAGCAGCTTGGCCGATCGGCAGGGCCCCGAGCAGTACTTC | CASSLADRQGPEQYF
TRBD1 | 16 | TRBJ2-3 | once | TRBV28 | TGTGCCAGCAGCTACCGGACAGGGGGAGTGACAGATACGCAGTATTTT | CASSYRTGGVTDTQYF
. | 15 | TRBJ1-2 | . | TRBV7-3 | TGTGCCAGCAGCTTAAGTGCAGGGCTTTCTAACGGCTACACCTTC | CASSLSAGLSNGYTF
. | 16 | TRBJ2-2 | . | TRBV5-3 | TGTGCCAGAATTCTGTTGGTACAGGGGAACACCGGGGAGCTGTTTTTT | CARILLVQGNTGELFF
. | 15 | TRBJ1-5 | . | TRBV11-2 | TGTGCCAGCAGCTTAGGAGGTGGTCAGAATCAGCCCCAGCATTTT | CASSLGGGQNQPQHF
TRBD1 | 16 | TRBJ2-1 | . | TRBV5-1 | TGCGCCAGCAGCTTGACCCCGGGACAGGGGTTGTTGGAGCAGTTCTTC | CASSLTPGQGLLEQFF
. | 17 | TRBJ2-3 | few | TRBV21-1 | TGTGCCAGCAGCAAACCCCAAACTAGCGGACCCACAGATACGCAGTATTTT | CASSKPQTSGPTDTQYF
. | 15 | TRBJ1-3 | . | TRBV3-1/TRBV3-2 | TGTGCCAGCAAGGGGGGAGGGTCTTCTGGAAACACCATATATTTT | CASKGGGSSGNTIYF
. | 15 | TRBJ1-6 | . | TRBV4-3 | TGCGCCAGCAGCCAAGATAATTGGGGGGACTCACCCCTCCACTTT | CASSQDNWGDSPLHF
TRBD1 | 13 | TRBJ1-1 | . | TRBV19 | TGTGCCACACAGGGGGCTTTAGACACTGAAGCTTTCTTT | CATQGALDTEAFF
. | 11 | TRBJ1-2 | . | TRBV29-1 | TGCAGCGTTGAAGACCGGGAGCGCTACACCTTC | CSVEDRERYTF
. | 15 | TRBJ1-5 | . | TRBV19 | TGTGCCAGTAGCGAAGGGGGAAAGGGTTTCCAGCCCCAGCATTTT | CASSEGGKGFQPQHF
TRBD1 | 14 | TRBJ2-7 | once | TRBV19 | TGTGCCAGTAGTTGGGGACAGGGGGCCTACGAGCAGTACTTC | CASSWGQGAYEQYF
TRBD2 | 16 | TRBJ2-1 | once | TRBV7-3 | TGTGCCAGCAGCTTAAAGTTCGTGGGGGGGAAGGATGAGCAGTTCTTC | CASSLKFVGGKDEQFF